Listed below are T cell receptor beta chains from one sample, sequenced in a study of cytomegalovirus exposure and HLA in healthy donors. Method: immunoSEQ multiplex PCR; TCRdb's copy keeps in-frame clones and lacks some. The sample includes around 53,000 clones, roughly 80% of them seen just once. Sequencing used PBMCs. Source of these receptors: a man younger than 40 in good health and CMV-seronegative. The CDR3 runs from the conserved cysteine through the conserved F or W. Each record gives: D gene, V gene, clone size, J gene, CDR3 DNA, CDR3 protein. The D gene is left open where the match is weak. Clone size is stated in some rows and not others, as once, few, many or a class when expanded.

d_call: .
v_call: TRBV2
clone_size: .
j_call: TRBJ1-2
cdr3_nt: TGTGCCAGCACCAGGTACTATGGCTACACCTTC
cdr3_aa: CASTRYYGYTF

d_call: TRBD1
v_call: TRBV2
clone_size: .
j_call: TRBJ1-4
cdr3_nt: TGTGCCAGCAGCGAGCTTGGGACAGTCGAAAAACTGTTTTTT
cdr3_aa: CASSELGTVEKLFF

d_call: TRBD2
v_call: TRBV7-2
clone_size: .
j_call: TRBJ2-5
cdr3_nt: TGTGCCAGCAGCTTTCGGCAGGCGGGGGGGCCGGAGACCCAGTACTTC
cdr3_aa: CASSFRQAGGPETQYF

d_call: TRBD1
v_call: TRBV11-3
clone_size: few
j_call: TRBJ1-2
cdr3_nt: TGTGCCAGCAGCACCCGGACAGGCCAGTATGGCTACACCTTC
cdr3_aa: CASSTRTGQYGYTF

d_call: TRBD1
v_call: TRBV2
clone_size: few
j_call: TRBJ2-7
cdr3_nt: TGTGCCAGCAGTGAGAGGGGGCGCGTCTACGAGCAGTACTTC
cdr3_aa: CASSERGRVYEQYF

d_call: TRBD1
v_call: TRBV4-3
clone_size: .
j_call: TRBJ1-5
cdr3_nt: TGCGCCAGCAGCCAAGATTACGGGACAGGGGACAGGCCCCAGCATTTT
cdr3_aa: CASSQDYGTGDRPQHF

d_call: .
v_call: TRBV6-5
clone_size: few
j_call: TRBJ1-2
cdr3_nt: TGTGCCAGCAGTTATGTCAGGGCCCGATCGGTCGATGGCTACACCTTC
cdr3_aa: CASSYVRARSVDGYTF

d_call: TRBD2
v_call: TRBV10-1
clone_size: .
j_call: TRBJ2-7
cdr3_nt: TGCGCCAGCAGTGAGTCCCTTCCTGGGACTAGCGGGAACGAGCAGTACTTC
cdr3_aa: CASSESLPGTSGNEQYF

d_call: TRBD1
v_call: TRBV5-4
clone_size: .
j_call: TRBJ1-2
cdr3_nt: TGTGCCAGCAGCGGACAGGGAGAATATGGCTACACCTTC
cdr3_aa: CASSGQGEYGYTF

d_call: .
v_call: TRBV18
clone_size: .
j_call: TRBJ1-1
cdr3_nt: TGTGCCAGCTCACCTGACAGGAGCACTGAAGCTTTCTTT
cdr3_aa: CASSPDRSTEAFF

d_call: .
v_call: TRBV6-6
clone_size: few
j_call: TRBJ1-1
cdr3_nt: TGTGCCACCTACCTGCAAACGAACACTGAAGCTTTCTTT
cdr3_aa: CATYLQTNTEAFF

d_call: .
v_call: TRBV9
clone_size: .
j_call: TRBJ2-7
cdr3_nt: TGTGCCAGCAGCGTAGAATTTTTATCCTACGAGCAGTACTTC
cdr3_aa: CASSVEFLSYEQYF

d_call: .
v_call: TRBV4-3
clone_size: .
j_call: TRBJ2-1
cdr3_nt: TGCGCCAGCAGCCAAGATATTACGGGTGGCTCCTACAATGAGCAGTTCTTC
cdr3_aa: CASSQDITGGSYNEQFF

d_call: .
v_call: TRBV4-1
clone_size: once
j_call: TRBJ2-6
cdr3_nt: TGCGCCAGCAGCCAAGCCCTGGGGGGTGGGGCCAACGTCCTGACTTTC
cdr3_aa: CASSQALGGGANVLTF

d_call: .
v_call: TRBV6-5
clone_size: once
j_call: TRBJ1-2
cdr3_nt: TGTGCCAGCAGTTACTCGCGGGGGGTTGGCTACACCTTC
cdr3_aa: CASSYSRGVGYTF

d_call: .
v_call: TRBV6-5
clone_size: .
j_call: TRBJ2-5
cdr3_nt: TGTGCCAGCAGCATAAGGAGGAGGGAGACCCAGTACTTC
cdr3_aa: CASSIRRRETQYF

d_call: .
v_call: TRBV29-1
clone_size: .
j_call: TRBJ2-7
cdr3_nt: TGCAGCGTTGAAGCAAACAGTACCCCCTACGAGCAGTACTTC
cdr3_aa: CSVEANSTPYEQYF

d_call: TRBD2
v_call: TRBV19
clone_size: .
j_call: TRBJ2-1
cdr3_nt: TGTGCCAGTAGTTTCCCGGGAGGCCGGAATGAGCAGTTCTTC
cdr3_aa: CASSFPGGRNEQFF

d_call: .
v_call: TRBV6-5
clone_size: .
j_call: TRBJ1-3
cdr3_nt: TGTGCCAGCAGTTACGGGGGGTCTGGAAACACCATATATTTT
cdr3_aa: CASSYGGSGNTIYF

d_call: .
v_call: TRBV5-1
clone_size: .
j_call: TRBJ1-2
cdr3_nt: TGCGCCAGCAGCTTGTTTCCCAATAGCTTCTATGGCTACACCTTC
cdr3_aa: CASSLFPNSFYGYTF

d_call: .
v_call: TRBV7-9
clone_size: .
j_call: TRBJ1-1
cdr3_nt: TGTGCCAGCAGCTTGACAGGAATCTCTGAAGCTTTCTTT
cdr3_aa: CASSLTGISEAFF

d_call: .
v_call: TRBV19
clone_size: .
j_call: TRBJ1-1
cdr3_nt: TGTGCCAGTAGTTTCTTGACGGGGAGGAACACTGAAGCTTTCTTT
cdr3_aa: CASSFLTGRNTEAFF

d_call: TRBD2
v_call: TRBV10-3
clone_size: .
j_call: TRBJ2-1
cdr3_nt: TGTGCCATAGGACTAGCGAATGAGCAGTTCTTC
cdr3_aa: CAIGLANEQFF

d_call: .
v_call: TRBV19
clone_size: .
j_call: TRBJ2-1
cdr3_nt: TGTGCCAGTAGTATAGCGGTTGGTAGCTCCTACAATGAGCAGTTCTTC
cdr3_aa: CASSIAVGSSYNEQFF

d_call: .
v_call: TRBV6-5
clone_size: few
j_call: TRBJ1-2
cdr3_nt: TGTGCCAGCAGTTACTCGAGGAGAAATGGCTACACCTTC
cdr3_aa: CASSYSRRNGYTF

d_call: TRBD2
v_call: TRBV7-2
clone_size: .
j_call: TRBJ2-7
cdr3_nt: TGTGCCAGCAGCCCCCTTGTAGCGGGGTTCTACGAGCAGTACTTC
cdr3_aa: CASSPLVAGFYEQYF

d_call: TRBD2
v_call: TRBV4-1
clone_size: .
j_call: TRBJ2-1
cdr3_nt: TGCGCCAGCAGCCAAGATGCTAGCGGGAGCGGTGAGCAGTTCTTC
cdr3_aa: CASSQDASGSGEQFF